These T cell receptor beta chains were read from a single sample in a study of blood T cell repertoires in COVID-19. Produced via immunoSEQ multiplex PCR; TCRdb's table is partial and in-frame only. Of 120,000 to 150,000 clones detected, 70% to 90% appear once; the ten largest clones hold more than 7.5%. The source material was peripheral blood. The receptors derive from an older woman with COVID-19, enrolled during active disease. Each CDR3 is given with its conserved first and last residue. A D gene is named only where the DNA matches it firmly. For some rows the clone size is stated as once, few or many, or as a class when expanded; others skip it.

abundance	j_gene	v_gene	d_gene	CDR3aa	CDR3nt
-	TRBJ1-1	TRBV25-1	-	CASRGEEPEAFF	TGTGCCAGCAGAGGGGAAGAGCCAGAAGCTTTCTTT
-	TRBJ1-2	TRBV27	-	CASSLGPGRTAF	TGTGCCAGCAGTTTAGGTCCGGGACGGACAGCATTC
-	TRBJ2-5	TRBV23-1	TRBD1	CAIGRRTGRQETQYF	TGCGCCATTGGACGTAGGACAGGGCGACAAGAGACCCAGTACTTC
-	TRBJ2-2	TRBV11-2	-	CASSPVLGGAGELFF	TGTGCCAGCAGCCCCGTTTTAGGAGGGGCCGGGGAGCTGTTTTTT
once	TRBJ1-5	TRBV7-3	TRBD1	CASSPLGTDSNQPQHF	TGTGCCAGCAGCCCCCTTGGGACAGATAGCAATCAGCCCCAGCATTTT
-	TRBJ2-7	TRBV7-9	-	CASSSFYEQYF	TGTGCCAGCAGCTCCTTTTACGAGCAGTACTTC
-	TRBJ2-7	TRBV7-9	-	CASSRASYEQYF	TGTGCCAGCAGCAGAGCTTCCTACGAGCAGTACTTC
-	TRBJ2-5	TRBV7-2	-	CASSFSLYQETQYF	TGTGCCAGCAGCTTTTCCCTGTACCAAGAGACCCAGTACTTC
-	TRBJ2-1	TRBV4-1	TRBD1	CASSQEGTGYNEQFF	TGCGCCAGCAGCCAAGAGGGGACAGGGTACAATGAGCAGTTCTTC
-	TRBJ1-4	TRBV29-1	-	CSVEDPMGEKLFF	TGCAGCGTTGAAGATCCGATGGGCGAAAAACTGTTTTTT
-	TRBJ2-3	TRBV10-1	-	CASSESQISTDTQYF	TGCGCCAGCAGTGAGTCACAGATTAGCACAGATACGCAGTATTTT
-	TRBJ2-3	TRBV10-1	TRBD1	CASSEEGTGKELTTDTQYF	TGCGCCAGCAGTGAGGAGGGGACAGGGAAAGAGTTAACTACAGATACGCAGTATTTT
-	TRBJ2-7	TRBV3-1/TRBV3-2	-	CASSQGSTSLRFDEQYF	TGTGCCAGCAGCCAAGGCTCAACTAGCCTCCGTTTTGACGAGCAGTACTTC
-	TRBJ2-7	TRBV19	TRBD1	CASSIRGQSSYEQYF	TGTGCCAGTAGTATTCGGGGACAGAGCTCCTACGAGCAGTACTTC
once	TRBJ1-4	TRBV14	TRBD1	CASSQRSGQGGEKLFF	TGTGCCAGCAGCCAAAGATCCGGACAGGGAGGTGAAAAACTGTTTTTT
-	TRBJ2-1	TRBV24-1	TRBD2	CATAPEEGLSYNEQFF	TGTGCCACCGCTCCGGAAGAGGGACTATCCTACAATGAGCAGTTCTTC
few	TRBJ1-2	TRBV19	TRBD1	CASSIAQTGGYGYTF	TGTGCCAGTAGTATAGCACAAACAGGGGGCTATGGCTACACCTTC
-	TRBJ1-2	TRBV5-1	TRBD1	CASTETGGFGSGYTF	TGCGCCAGCACGGAGACAGGGGGCTTTGGTAGCGGCTACACCTTC
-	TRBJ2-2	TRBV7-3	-	CASSPNRDGELFF	TGTGCCAGCAGCCCGAACAGGGACGGGGAGCTGTTTTTT
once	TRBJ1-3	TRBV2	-	CASRPGLISGNTIYF	TGTGCCAGCAGACCGGGACTGATCTCTGGAAACACCATATATTTT
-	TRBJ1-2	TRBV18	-	CASSPEGSDYGYTF	TGTGCCAGCTCACCAGAGGGTTCGGACTATGGCTACACCTTC
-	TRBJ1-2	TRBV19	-	CASTRGGYGYTF	TGTGCCAGTACCCGGGGGGGCTATGGCTACACCTTC
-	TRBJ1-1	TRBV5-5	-	CASSRDRGLEAFF	TGTGCCAGCAGCCGCGACCGGGGGTTGGAAGCTTTCTTT
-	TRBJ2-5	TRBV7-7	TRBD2	CASSLVLAGSQETQYF	TGTGCCAGCAGCTTGGTACTAGCGGGGAGCCAAGAGACCCAGTACTTC
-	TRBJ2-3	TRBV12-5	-	CASGSSVVAGTQYF	TGTGCTAGTGGTTCCTCAGTGGTTGCGGGTACGCAGTATTTT
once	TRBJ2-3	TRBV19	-	CASSTLADTQYF	TGTGCCAGTAGTACACTAGCAGATACGCAGTATTTT
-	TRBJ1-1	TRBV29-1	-	CSVGSEMNTEAFF	TGCAGCGTTGGATCTGAGATGAACACTGAAGCTTTCTTT
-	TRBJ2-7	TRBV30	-	CAWREWGAYEQYF	TGTGCCTGGAGGGAATGGGGCGCCTACGAGCAGTACTTC
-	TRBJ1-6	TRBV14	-	CASSPRTAYNSPLHF	TGTGCCAGCAGCCCGAGGACAGCTTATAATTCACCCCTCCACTTT
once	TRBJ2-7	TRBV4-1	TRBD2	CASSQPGLESSYEQYF	TGCGCCAGCAGCCAACCCGGACTAGAGAGCTCCTACGAGCAGTACTTC
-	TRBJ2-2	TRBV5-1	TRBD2	CASSLALAGDTGELFF	TGCGCCAGCAGCTTGGCCCTAGCGGGAGACACCGGGGAGCTGTTTTTT
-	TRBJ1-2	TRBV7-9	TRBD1	CASSPGGQPPSYGYTF	TGTGCCAGCAGCCCAGGGGGACAGCCCCCGTCATATGGCTACACCTTC
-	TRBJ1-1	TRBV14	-	CASSQDIHRNTEAFF	TGTGCCAGCAGCCAAGATATCCACAGGAACACTGAAGCTTTCTTT
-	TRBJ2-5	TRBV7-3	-	CASSHGTTVAETQYF	TGTGCCAGCAGCCACGGGACAACGGTCGCCGAGACCCAGTACTTC
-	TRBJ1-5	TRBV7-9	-	CASSSTYQPQHF	TGTGCCAGCAGCTCCACATATCAGCCCCAGCATTTT
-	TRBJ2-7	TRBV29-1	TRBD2	CSVGGRGRDYEQYF	TGCAGCGTTGGAGGGCGGGGGAGAGACTACGAGCAGTACTTC
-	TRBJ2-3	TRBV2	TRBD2	CASSERASGGTDTQYF	TGTGCCAGCAGTGAGCGGGCTAGCGGGGGCACAGATACGCAGTATTTT
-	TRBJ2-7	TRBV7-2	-	CASSLAGGASSYEQYF	TGTGCCAGCAGCTTAGCGGGTGGGGCCTCTTCCTACGAGCAGTACTTC
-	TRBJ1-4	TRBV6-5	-	CASSLTPGSTNEKLFF	TGTGCCAGCAGTTTGACACCAGGGTCAACTAATGAAAAACTGTTTTTT
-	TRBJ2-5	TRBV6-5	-	CASSTVETQYF	TGTGCCAGCAGTACGGTGGAGACCCAGTACTTC
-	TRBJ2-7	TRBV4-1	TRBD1	CASSQVPTGDPFYEQYF	TGCGCCAGCAGCCAAGTCCCCACAGGGGATCCCTTCTACGAGCAGTACTTC
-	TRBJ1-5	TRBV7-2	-	CASSLRRGNQPQHF	TGTGCCAGCAGCTTAAGGCGGGGAAATCAGCCCCAGCATTTT
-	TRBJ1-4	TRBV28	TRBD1	CASSLGGQGGEKLFF	TGTGCCAGCAGTTTAGGAGGACAGGGCGGTGAAAAACTGTTTTTT
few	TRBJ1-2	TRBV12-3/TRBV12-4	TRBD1	CASSKTGLYGYTF	TGTGCCAGCAGCAAGACAGGGCTCTATGGCTACACCTTC
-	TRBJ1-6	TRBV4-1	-	CASSLLDSLNSPLHF	TGCGCCAGCAGCCTGTTAGACAGCCTTAATTCACCCCTCCACTTT
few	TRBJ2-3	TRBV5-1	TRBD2	CASSSRLAGETDTQYF	TGCGCCAGCAGCTCGAGACTAGCGGGCGAGACAGATACGCAGTATTTT
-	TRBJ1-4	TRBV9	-	CASSVGLTGDEKLFF	TGTGCCAGCAGCGTAGGCCTGACCGGGGATGAAAAACTGTTTTTT
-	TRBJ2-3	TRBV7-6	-	CASSLERHGTADTQYF	TGTGCCAGCAGCTTAGAAAGGCACGGCACAGCAGATACGCAGTATTTT
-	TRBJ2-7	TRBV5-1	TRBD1	CASSRDRATYEQYF	TGCGCCAGCAGCAGAGACAGGGCTACCTACGAGCAGTACTTC
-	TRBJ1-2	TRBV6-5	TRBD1	CASSRDSLYGYTF	TGTGCCAGCAGCCGGGACAGCCTCTATGGCTACACCTTC
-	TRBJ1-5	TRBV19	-	CASTQTTGGNQPQHF	TGTGCCAGCACCCAAACCACAGGTGGCAATCAGCCCCAGCATTTT
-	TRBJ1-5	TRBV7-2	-	CASSYRVSNQPQHF	TGTGCCAGCAGCTACAGGGTTAGCAATCAGCCCCAGCATTTT
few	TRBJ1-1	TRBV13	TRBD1	CASSLIRGSYTEAFF	TGTGCCAGCAGCTTGATCAGGGGGTCGTACACTGAAGCTTTCTTT
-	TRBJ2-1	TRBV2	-	CASQQAGSYNEQFF	TGTGCCAGTCAACAGGCGGGGTCCTACAATGAGCAGTTCTTC